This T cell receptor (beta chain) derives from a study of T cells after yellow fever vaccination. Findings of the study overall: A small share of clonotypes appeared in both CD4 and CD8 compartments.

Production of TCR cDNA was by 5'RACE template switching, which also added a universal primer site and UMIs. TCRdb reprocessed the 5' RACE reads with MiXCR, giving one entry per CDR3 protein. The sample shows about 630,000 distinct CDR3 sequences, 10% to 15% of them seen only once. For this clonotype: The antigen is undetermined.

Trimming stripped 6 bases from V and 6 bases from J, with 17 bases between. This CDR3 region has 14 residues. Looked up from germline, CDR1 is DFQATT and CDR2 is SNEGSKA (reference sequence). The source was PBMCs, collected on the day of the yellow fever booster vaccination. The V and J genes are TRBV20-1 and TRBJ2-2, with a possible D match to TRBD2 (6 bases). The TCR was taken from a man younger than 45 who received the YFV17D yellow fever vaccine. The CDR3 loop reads CSALASTGAGELFF. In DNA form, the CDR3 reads TGCAGTGCACTGGCCTCCACGGGGGCCGGGGAGCTGTTTTTT.